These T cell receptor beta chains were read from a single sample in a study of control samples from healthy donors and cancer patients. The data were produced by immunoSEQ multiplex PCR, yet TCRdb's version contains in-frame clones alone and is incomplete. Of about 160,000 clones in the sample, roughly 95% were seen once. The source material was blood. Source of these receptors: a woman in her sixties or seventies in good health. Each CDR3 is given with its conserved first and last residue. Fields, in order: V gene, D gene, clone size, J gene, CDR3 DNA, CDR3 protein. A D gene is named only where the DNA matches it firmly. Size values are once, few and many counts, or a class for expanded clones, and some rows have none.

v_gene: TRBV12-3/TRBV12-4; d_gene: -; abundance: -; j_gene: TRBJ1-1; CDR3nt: TGTGCCAGCAGTTTTAATTGGCAGACTGAAGCTTTCTTT; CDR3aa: CASSFNWQTEAFF
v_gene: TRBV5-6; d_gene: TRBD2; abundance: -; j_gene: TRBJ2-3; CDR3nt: TGTGCCAGCAGTTCTATAGCGGGGATCTTCACAGATACGCAGTATTTT; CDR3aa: CASSSIAGIFTDTQYF
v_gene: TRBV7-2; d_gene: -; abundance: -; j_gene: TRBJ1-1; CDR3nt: TGTGCCAGCAGCTCCGTACACCCTCTACAGCTACCACCGGGGAAAGCTTTCTTT; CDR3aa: CASSSVHPLQLPPGKAFF
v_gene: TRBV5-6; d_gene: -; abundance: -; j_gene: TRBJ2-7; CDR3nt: TGTGCCAGCAGCGACCTAGCCGTTGCTTCCTACGAGCAGTACTTC; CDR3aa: CASSDLAVASYEQYF
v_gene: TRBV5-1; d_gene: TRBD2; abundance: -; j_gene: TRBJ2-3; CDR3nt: TGCGCCAGCAGCTTGGATGGCGGGGGGTCTGCAGATACGCAGTATTTT; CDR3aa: CASSLDGGGSADTQYF
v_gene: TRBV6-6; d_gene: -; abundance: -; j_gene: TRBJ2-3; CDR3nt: TGTGCCAGCAGTTCTCACCCCGGCTACGACACAGATACGCAGTATTTT; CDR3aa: CASSSHPGYDTDTQYF
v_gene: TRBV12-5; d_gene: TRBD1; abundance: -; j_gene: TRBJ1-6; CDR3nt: TGTGCTAGTGGTTTGGTACAAGTCAGGGGGCTCTATAATTCACCCCTCCACTTT; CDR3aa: CASGLVQVRGLYNSPLHF
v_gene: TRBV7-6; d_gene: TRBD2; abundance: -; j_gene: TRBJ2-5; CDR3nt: TGTGCCAGCAGCCCTGGACTAGCGGGGGGGGGACAAGAGACCCAGTACTTC; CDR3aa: CASSPGLAGGGQETQYF
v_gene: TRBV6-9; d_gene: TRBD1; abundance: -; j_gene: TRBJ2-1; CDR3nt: TGTGCCAGCTCCTACAGCACTGGGACAGTCAGGGACAGGGTCGAGCCGGTTGAGCAGTTCTTC; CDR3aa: CASSYSTGTVRDRVEPVEQFF
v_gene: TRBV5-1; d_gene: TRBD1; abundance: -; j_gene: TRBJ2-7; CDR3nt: TGCGCCAGCAGTTTGCTAGACAGGGGGAATCACGAGCAGTACTTC; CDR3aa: CASSLLDRGNHEQYF
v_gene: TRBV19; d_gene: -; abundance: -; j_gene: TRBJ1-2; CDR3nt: TGTGCCATCCGTCTACCCAACAACTATGGCTACACCTTC; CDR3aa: CAIRLPNNYGYTF
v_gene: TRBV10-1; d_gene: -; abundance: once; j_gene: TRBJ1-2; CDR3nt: TGCGCCAGCAGTGAGAGAGACGGGGGAAGCTATGGCTACACCTTC; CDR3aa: CASSERDGGSYGYTF
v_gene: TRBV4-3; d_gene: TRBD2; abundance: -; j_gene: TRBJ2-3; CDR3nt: TGCGCCAGCAGCCAGGCCGACCGGCGGGGGGGTGGCACAGATACGCAGTATTTT; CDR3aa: CASSQADRRGGGTDTQYF
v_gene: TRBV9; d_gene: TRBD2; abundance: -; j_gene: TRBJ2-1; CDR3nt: TGTGCCAGCAGCGATCGTCGAGCGGGGCCCTCGGATGAGCAGTTCTTC; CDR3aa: CASSDRRAGPSDEQFF
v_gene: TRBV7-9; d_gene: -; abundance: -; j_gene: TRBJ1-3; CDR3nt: TGTGCCAGCAGCGGAAACACCATATATTTT; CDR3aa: CASSGNTIYF
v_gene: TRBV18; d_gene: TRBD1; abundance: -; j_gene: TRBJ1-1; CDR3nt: TGTGCCAGCTCACCGGACCAGGGGGCCAACACTGAAGCTTTCTTT; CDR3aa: CASSPDQGANTEAFF
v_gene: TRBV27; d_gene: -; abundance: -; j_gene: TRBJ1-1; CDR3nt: TGTGCCAGCAGTTTATCTGGGGTAAAGAACACTGAAGCTTTCTTT; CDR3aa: CASSLSGVKNTEAFF
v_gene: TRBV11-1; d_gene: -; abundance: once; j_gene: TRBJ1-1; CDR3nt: TGTGCCAGCAGCTTAGACAGGTGGGCCCCGAACACTGAAGCTTTCTTT; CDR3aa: CASSLDRWAPNTEAFF
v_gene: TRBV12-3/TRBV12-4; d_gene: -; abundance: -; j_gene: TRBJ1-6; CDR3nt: TGTGCCAGCAGTTTAGAGGGATCACCCCTCCACTTT; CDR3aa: CASSLEGSPLHF
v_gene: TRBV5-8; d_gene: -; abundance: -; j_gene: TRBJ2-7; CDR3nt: TGTGCCAGCAGCTCAGGCCGGCTAGGGTATGCGGACTTC; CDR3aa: CASSSGRLGYADF
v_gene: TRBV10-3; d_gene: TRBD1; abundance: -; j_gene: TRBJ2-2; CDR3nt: TGTGCCATCAGTGAAAGAGCCGGGACAGGGGGCGGCGGGGAGCTGTTTTTT; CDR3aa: CAISERAGTGGGGELFF
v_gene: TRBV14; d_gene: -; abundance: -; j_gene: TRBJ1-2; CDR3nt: TGTGCCAGCAGCCAAACCCGGGATGACTATGGCTACACCTTC; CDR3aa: CASSQTRDDYGYTF